The clone carrying this T cell receptor beta chain was seen ten or more times. No antigen is known for it. The data originate from a study of T-cell reconstitution after alpha-beta-depleted transplantation in children. Overall study findings and caveats: T-cell counts and diversity at one year following transplant were attributed mainly to newly produced T cells. About two months after transplant, alpha-beta T cells reportedly came from several hundred expanded graft clones.

Construction of the TCRbeta library involved unique molecular identifiers. Using its own MiXCR run on the PCR reads, TCRdb lists one record per CDR3 protein. The data contain 700,000 to 950,000 distinct CDR3 sequences, roughly 15% of them singletons. This CDR3 comprises 13 residues. Trimming at V came to 6 bases and at J to 10 bases, leaving 9 bases not matched to a gene. This clonotype was obtained from a male patient under 18 who had a stem cell transplant for acute lymphoblastic leukemia, so the T cells may come from the graft donor. The source was PBMCs, mostly from graft donor cells, collected 360 days after TCRalphabeta/CD19-depleted stem cell transplant. This chain uses TRBV12-3 or TRBV12-4 with TRBJ2-1; the match to TRBD2 covers 7 bases. CDR3 region: CASRLAPRVEQFF. The DNA of the CDR3 is TGTGCCAGCAGACTAGCGCCCCGGGTCGAGCAGTTCTTC.